This TCR beta chain is from a study of CD8 T cells in ankylosing spondylitis. Overall study findings and caveats: Reactive arthritis synovial fluid and blood previously showed some of these motif variants. Clones linked with disease were CD8+ and fairly uncommon in the peripheral blood.

This clonotype has ten or more counts. Its specificity is unknown. There are 12 residues in the CDR3. From germline, CDR1 is GTSNPN and CDR2 SVGIG (reference sequence). Trimming stripped 5 bases from V and 5 bases from J, with 12 bases between. TCR beta libraries were made by quantitative 5'-RACE with molecular barcodes. TCRdb redid the calling of the 5' RACE reads with MiXCR, one entry per CDR3 protein. The sample lists fewer than 350,000 distinct CDR3 sequences; around 10% were seen once. The chain has TRBV30 and TRBJ2-5; possible D gene TRBD2, 6 bases. Input material: blood, either unsorted or a sorted T cell fraction (not recorded which). The source is a female donor with ankylosing spondylitis or in good health (not recorded which). CDR3 in amino acids: CAWGRLEETQYF. CDR3 nucleotide sequence: TGTGCCTGGGGGAGGCTAGAGGAGACCCAGTACTTC.